This TCR beta chain was observed in a study of blood T cell repertoires in COVID-19. About the study: Nucleic acid was either cDNA or gDNA, and it came from T cells, B-cell-depleted T cells, or PBMCs.

Methods used by the authors: Reference gene primer amplification in the assay estimated nucleated cell counts. The protocol was immunoSEQ multiplex PCR, while the TCRdb copy is restricted to in-frame clones and leaves out a portion. V and J calls plus clone size are reproduced from that table; the DNA served to infer D and trimming. This sample carries around 320,000 clones, roughly 85% of them seen once, and the ten largest clones take 7.2%. This clone was seen once. V lost 7 bases, J lost 0 bases, and 8 bases stayed unmatched. This CDR3 has 18 residues. Germline V gene lookup returns CDR1 SNHLY and CDR2 FYNNEI.

The genes are TRBV2 and TRBJ2-2, with 13 bases identical to TRBD2. The receptor was derived from a human donor in a cohort sampled during active COVID-19. The sequencing sample was made of peripheral blood. CDR3 protein: CASTTKTSGGPNTGELFF. In nucleotides, the CDR3 is TGTGCCAGCACTACAAAGACTAGCGGGGGGCCGAACACCGGGGAGCTGTTTTTT.